This T cell receptor (beta chain) appears in the sequencing data of a study of T cells in localized non-small cell lung cancer. General study results and limits: Greater T cell density in blood accompanied longer overall survival. A median of around 60 clones ranked among the top 100 in tumor appeared in adjacent lung.

The junction had 7 bases not matched to a gene; V was cut back by 4 bases and J by 4 bases. Germline V gene data show CDR1 as SGHNT and CDR2 as YYREEE (reference sequence). The CDR3 contains 15 residues. TCRdb's table, derived via immunoSEQ multiplex PCR, lists solely in-frame clones and lacks some. This sample has about 28,000 clones, with approximately 83% found just once. On this clone: The antigen is not known.

The clonotype was recovered from a man aged 40 to 69 with stage III lung adenocarcinoma. This specimen was peripheral blood mononuclear cells, taken before any cancer treatment. V gene TRBV5-4 combines with J gene TRBJ2-7; 11 nucleotides match TRBD2. Here the CDR3 DNA reads TGTGCCAGCAGCCGGGGGTCTAGCGGGAGGTACGAGCAGTACTTC. Protein: CASSRGSSGRYEQYF.